Listed here are 24 T cell receptor beta chains from one sample, sequenced in a study of blood T cell repertoires in COVID-19. TCRdb's table, derived via immunoSEQ multiplex PCR, lists solely in-frame clones and lacks some. Of around 250,000 clones listed, more than 75% are singletons. Input material: PBMCs or T cells enriched from blood (not recorded which). These receptor sequences come from a man younger than 35 who had recovered from COVID-19.

This sequence joins TRBV10-2 and TRBJ1-2; 7 nucleotides agree with TRBD1. Germline trimming cut 6 bases from V and 1 base from J; bases unmatched to any gene: 11. This CDR3 comprises 16 residues. Germline CDR1 and CDR2: WSHSY and SAAADI. CDR3 protein: CASRESTGVVNYGYTF. CDR3 nucleotide sequence: TGCGCCAGCAGAGAATCTACAGGGGTGGTTAACTATGGCTACACCTTC.

The V and J genes are TRBV7-9 and TRBJ1-2; 8 positions match TRBD1. Germline V CDR1 and CDR2: SEHNR, FQNEAQ (reference sequence). This CDR3 is 17 amino acids long. Germline trimming cut 5 bases from V and 4 bases from J; bases unmatched to any gene: 15. The CDR3 protein is CASSPKWAGGAGYGYTF. CDR3 bases: TGTGCCAGCAGCCCAAAATGGGCAGGGGGCGCAGGCTATGGCTACACCTTC.

V is TRBV25-1 and J is TRBJ1-2; the D gene is possibly TRBD1 (5 bases). The germline CDR1 and CDR2 sequences are MGHDK and SYGVNS. Trimming stripped 6 bases from V and 4 bases from J, with 9 bases between. The CDR3 has 12 residues. CDR3 DNA: TGTGCCAGCAGAGACAGTACCTATGGCTACACCTTC. This codes for CASRDSTYGYTF.

The rearrangement links TRBV9 to TRBJ2-7; 9 bases map to TRBD1. This CDR3 has 14 residues. The J segment lost 5 bases and the V segment lost 3 bases, leaving 6 bases of the junction unmatched. Germline-derived CDR1 and CDR2 are SGDLS and YYNGEE. CDR3 region: CASSEGQGFDEQYF. The CDR3 DNA reads as TGTGCCAGCAGCGAGGGACAGGGTTTCGACGAGCAGTACTTC.

The rearrangement joins TRBV29-1 to TRBJ2-3, with 10 positions matching TRBD1. The junction had 15 bases not matched to a gene; V was cut back by 6 bases and J by 6 bases. Per the germline V gene, CDR1 is SQVTM and CDR2 is ANQGSEA. The CDR3 runs to 16 residues. The CDR3 sequence: CSVVELTGGSGDTQYF. In nucleotides, the CDR3 is TGCAGCGTCGTCGAGCTGACAGGGGGCTCGGGGGATACGCAGTATTTT.

The chain uses TRBV7-2 and TRBJ1-1; 9 nucleotides align to TRBD1. The V and J ends lost 0 bases and 7 bases, in that order; junction bases with no gene match: 6. Per the germline V gene, CDR1 is SGHTA and CDR2 is FQGNSA. The CDR3 is made up of 15 amino acids. DNA for the CDR3: TGTGCCAGCAGCTTAGCAACAGGGGGCGTGAGTGAAGCTTTCTTT. It specifies CASSLATGGVSEAFF.

V gene TRBV3-1 (or the pseudogene TRBV3-2) combines with J gene TRBJ1-4, with D perhaps TRBD1 (5 bases). Between the trimmed V and J ends, which lost 2 bases and 7 bases, there was a span of 14 bases. The germline V gene has CDR1 LGHDT and CDR2 YNNKEL (reference sequence). This CDR3 has 15 residues. CDR3 coding DNA: TGTGCCAGCAGCCAACAGGGAATCCGCGGTGAAAAACTGTTTTTT. It encodes CASSQQGIRGEKLFF.

J is TRBJ1-1 and V is TRBV18; D is unclear. Germline loops: CDR1 KGHSH, CDR2 LQKENI. This CDR3 contains 12 residues. V gave up 3 bases and J gave up 8 bases, with 10 bases separating them. CDR3 nucleotide sequence: TGTGCCAGCTCACCTCGTCGACAAGAAGCTTTCTTT. Protein: CASSPRRQEAFF.

The chain joins TRBV5-5 to TRBJ1-1; 10 bases match TRBD1. V gave up 4 bases and J gave up 0 bases; unmatched junction bases: 9. CDR3 length equals 17 residues. CDR1 and CDR2 (germline): SGHKS, YYEKEE (reference sequence). CDR3 in DNA: TGTGCCAGCAGCCCCACGGACAGGGGGTGGGTGAACACTGAAGCTTTCTTT. Translated: CASSPTDRGWVNTEAFF.

The chain uses TRBV6-1 and TRBJ2-3; D might be TRBD1 (6 bases). Trimming pared 1 base from V and 6 bases from J, leaving 14 bases between. The V gene's germline CDR1 is MNHNS and CDR2 SASEGT. This CDR3 is 15 amino acids long. The CDR3 spells CASSEGTGSVDTQYF. For the CDR3, the DNA is TGTGCCAGCAGTGAAGGTACAGGGAGCGTGGATACGCAGTATTTT.

The V call is TRBV19, the J call TRBJ1-1, with 8 bases identical to TRBD1. Germline V gene sequence: CDR1 LNHDA, CDR2 SQIVND (reference sequence). The junction had 6 bases not matched to a gene; V was cut back by 5 bases and J by 4 bases. The CDR3 is 14 residues long. The CDR3 sequence is CASSLPDRVTEAFF. Here the CDR3 DNA reads TGTGCCAGTAGTCTGCCGGACAGGGTCACTGAAGCTTTCTTT.

The chain links TRBV6-5 to TRBJ2-1, with TRBD2 matching 9 bases. This CDR3 has 16 amino acids. Per the germline V gene, CDR1 is MNHEY and CDR2 is SVGAGI. The V and J ends lost 4 bases and 3 bases, in that order; junction bases with no gene match: 7. The DNA of the CDR3 is TGTGCCAGCAGTTCTAATAAAGCGGGGGGCTACAATGAGCAGTTCTTC. Amino acids: CASSSNKAGGYNEQFF.

The J gene is TRBJ2-7, the V gene TRBV11-2; 7 nucleotides agree with TRBD2. CDR1 and CDR2 (germline): SGHAT, FQNNGV. The CDR3 sequence is 16 residues long. V trimming: 1 base; J trimming: 2 bases; junction bases outside the gene matches: 8. The CDR3 DNA reads as TGTGCCAGCAGCTTAGGTCGGGGGGAGTACGCCTACGAGCAGTACTTC. Translated, it gives CASSLGRGEYAYEQYF.

The rearrangement joins TRBV27 to TRBJ2-7; no reliable D call. Per the germline V gene, CDR1 is MNHEY and CDR2 is SMNVEV (reference sequence). The CDR3 covers 14 residues. The V gene lost 2 bases and the J gene lost 3 bases, with 11 bases spanning the gap. In nucleotides, the CDR3 is TGTGCCAGCAGTTTAGAGGCGCATCACTACGAGCAGTACTTC. This encodes CASSLEAHHYEQYF.

The chain carries TRBV27 and TRBJ2-7, with 8 bases identical to TRBD1. The V segment lost 6 bases and the J segment 6 bases; nucleotides outside the gene matches: 7. Per germline, CDR1 MNHEY and CDR2 SMNVEV (reference sequence). CDR3 size: 13 residues. The CDR3 DNA sequence: TGTGCCAGCAGCTCCAACGACAGGGGCGAGCAGTACTTC. Its protein product is CASSSNDRGEQYF.

V gene TRBV11-3 combines with J gene TRBJ2-2; 12 bases align to TRBD1. CDR1 and CDR2 (germline): SGHNT, YENEEA. V gave up 6 bases and J gave up 6 bases; unmatched junction bases: 2. The CDR3 covers 14 residues. The CDR3 here is CASRGQGAPGELFF. The CDR3 DNA reads as TGTGCCAGCAGGGGACAGGGGGCGCCCGGGGAGCTGTTTTTT.

This sequence joins TRBV2 and TRBJ2-7; perhaps TRBD2 as D (6 bases). V was shortened by 4 bases and J by 2 bases, with 9 bases between the two germline ends. Germline lookup yields CDR1 SNHLY and CDR2 FYNNEI. The CDR3 spans 13 residues. The CDR3 DNA follows: TGTGCCAGCAGTGTCGGGACTCCCTACGAGCAGTACTTC. Amino acid sequence: CASSVGTPYEQYF.

The chain combines TRBV12-5 with TRBJ1-5; D is uncertain. Germline V gene sequence: CDR1 LGHNT, CDR2 FRNRAP. CDR3 length equals 16 residues. Trimming removed 0 bases at V and 5 bases at J, with 14 bases between. The CDR3 nucleotides are TGTGCTAGTGGTTTGGTAGGGAGGGCGGCAGATCAGCCCCAGCATTTT. Translated, it gives CASGLVGRAADQPQHF.

This clone was detected once. The chain combines TRBV27 with TRBJ2-3; TRBD1 matches 7 bases. This CDR3 comprises 15 residues. V gave up 6 bases and J gave up 3 bases; unmatched junction bases: 9. CDR1 is MNHEY, CDR2 SMNVEV, per germline (reference sequence). CDR3 amino acids: CASRWTGGLTDTQYF. CDR3 coding DNA: TGTGCCAGCAGATGGACAGGTGGCCTAACAGATACGCAGTATTTT.

The V call is TRBV7-2, the J call TRBJ1-2; D is perhaps TRBD1 (5 bases). The CDR3 runs to 12 residues. Germline assignment: CDR1 SGHTA and CDR2 FQGNSA. The V end was cut by 4 bases, the J end by 7 bases, with 10 bases between. CDR3 sequence (DNA): TGTGCCAGCAGCTCCCAGGGCGTTGGCTACACCTTC. Translated: CASSSQGVGYTF.

The V gene is TRBV7-2, the J gene TRBJ2-2; TRBD2 matches at 8 bases. The CDR3 extends over 19 amino acids. V lost 5 bases and J lost 2; bases outside the gene matches: 16. Germline CDR1 SGHTA, CDR2 FQGNSA. The CDR3 bases are TGTGCCAGCAGCCCCCGCGGAGGCGCGGGGGGCGCCAACACCGGGGAGCTGTTTTTT. Protein product: CASSPRGGAGGANTGELFF. The full variable domain, with the rest looked up from reference TRBV7-2 and TRBJ2-2, is GAGVSQSPSNKVTEKGKDVELRCDPISGHTALYWYRQSLGQGLEFLIYFQGNSAPDKSGLPSDRFSAERTGGSVSTLTIQRTQQEDSAVYLCASSPRGGAGGANTGELFFGEGSRLTVL.

The rearrangement links TRBV21-1 to TRBJ2-2; the table's D gene call, TRBD1, was not cross checked with the DNA. TRBV21-1 is assigned pseudogene status. The CDR3 is made up of 15 amino acids. DNA of the CDR3: TGTGCCAGCAGCAGGTGGCAGGGTGGAACCGGGGAGCTGTTTTTT. Translation: CASSRWQGGTGELFF.

V gene TRBV20-1 combines with J gene TRBJ1-3; tentative D call: TRBD1 (6 bases). The CDR3 runs 14 residues. V lost 3 bases and J 6 bases, leaving 15 bases between the germline ends. Germline assignment: CDR1 DFQATT and CDR2 SNEGSKA (reference sequence). As DNA, the CDR3 is TGCAGTGCTAGTTCGGGGCAGGGGCCAAACACCATATATTTT. This gives the protein CSASSGQGPNTIYF.

The V gene is TRBV4-1, the J gene TRBJ2-7; 7 nucleotides agree with TRBD2. Germline CDR1 is MGHRA and CDR2 is YSYEKL. Trimming took 1 base from V and 4 from J; bases not matched to a gene: 7. This CDR3 region has 15 residues. The CDR3 bases are TGCGCCAGCAGCCAAGTACCAGGGAGGGGATACGAGCAGTACTTC. This encodes CASSQVPGRGYEQYF.